The entry that follows covers one TCR beta chain sequence. Trimming cost V 3 bases and J 2 bases, with 11 bases left between them. Germline V gene lookup returns CDR1 KGHDR and CDR2 SFDVKD. The CDR3 totals 15 residues. This sample is part of a study of T cell responses to AZD1222 COVID-19 vaccine. The wider study: Recipients boosted at about 4 weeks or about 12 weeks are pooled.

Data came from immunoSEQ multiplex PCR; TCRdb stores just in-frame clones and leaves some out. The table has around 170,000 clones, just over 90% seen once; the top ten hold roughly 1.6%. This sequence joins TRBV24-1 and TRBJ2-3; the D is unclear. Source: peripheral blood, taken on day 0 of AZD1222 vaccination. This TCR was sampled from an adult in good health. CDR3 sequence reads: CATSDGREATDTQYF. In DNA, the CDR3 is TGTGCCACCAGTGATGGAAGGGAAGCCACAGATACGCAGTATTTT.